These T cell receptor beta chains were read from a single sample in a study of cytomegalovirus exposure and HLA in healthy donors. The method was immunoSEQ multiplex PCR; TCRdb's version includes in-frame clones alone and lacks a portion of them. This table holds around 130,000 clones, approximately 81% found once. Sequencing input: PBMCs. The receptors were gathered from a woman aged 25 to 39 in good health and CMV-seronegative. The CDR3 runs from the conserved cysteine through the conserved F or W. D genes are given only for firm matches. Only part of the rows carry a size: once, few, many, or a class if the clone is expanded.

v_call	j_call	clone_size	d_call	cdr3_aa	cdr3_nt
TRBV6-1	TRBJ2-7	.	TRBD2	CASSEGLAGALYEQYF	TGTGCCAGCAGTGAAGGCCTAGCGGGGGCTCTCTACGAGCAGTACTTC
TRBV7-2	TRBJ1-6	.	.	CASSLVGSSYNSPLHF	TGTGCCAGCAGCTTAGTCGGGAGCTCCTATAATTCACCCCTCCACTTT
TRBV7-2	TRBJ2-5	.	.	CASSLSSSEETQYF	TGTGCCAGCAGCTTATCTAGTAGTGAAGAGACCCAGTACTTC
TRBV4-1	TRBJ1-4	.	TRBD1	CASMKQGKLFF	TGCGCCAGCATGAAACAGGGGAAACTGTTTTTT
TRBV6-1	TRBJ2-1	.	TRBD2	CASSDLLAGRLGEQFF	TGTGCCAGCAGTGATCTTTTAGCGGGACGGTTGGGTGAGCAGTTCTTC
TRBV9	TRBJ2-1	few	.	CASSETVRHNEQFF	TGTGCCAGCAGCGAAACGGTGCGGCACAATGAGCAGTTCTTC
TRBV7-9	TRBJ1-4	.	.	CASSLAGGSEKLFF	TGTGCCAGCAGCTTAGCGGGGGGGAGTGAAAAACTGTTTTTT
TRBV4-2	TRBJ1-5	many	.	CASSPGGGPDNQPQHF	TGTGCCAGCAGCCCCGGCGGGGGGCCCGACAATCAGCCCCAGCATTTT
TRBV19	TRBJ2-7	few	.	CATVAETYEQYF	TGTGCCACTGTAGCGGAAACCTACGAGCAGTACTTC
TRBV4-3	TRBJ2-2	once	TRBD2	CASSQGAGLGIGELFF	TGCGCCAGCAGCCAAGGGGCCGGACTAGGTATCGGGGAGCTGTTTTTT
TRBV6-5	TRBJ1-2	.	.	CASSYGRGADGYTF	TGTGCCAGCAGTTACGGCCGCGGGGCCGACGGCTACACCTTC
TRBV18	TRBJ2-1	.	TRBD1	CASSPGTGGVNEQFF	TGTGCCAGCTCACCAGGGACAGGGGGCGTGAATGAGCAGTTCTTC
TRBV9	TRBJ1-2	.	TRBD1	CASSPRTGGASGAYGYTF	TGTGCCAGCAGCCCGCGGACAGGGGGCGCTTCGGGTGCCTATGGCTACACCTTC
TRBV9	TRBJ2-3	.	.	CASSVAPARVDTQYF	TGTGCCAGCAGCGTAGCTCCAGCGAGAGTCGATACGCAGTATTTT
TRBV7-6	TRBJ2-3	.	TRBD1	CASSLGTGTDTQYF	TGTGCCAGCAGCTTGGGGACAGGCACAGATACGCAGTATTTT
TRBV19	TRBJ1-5	.	TRBD1	CASSPRGQGRNQPQHF	TGTGCCAGTAGTCCTCGGGGACAGGGCCGCAATCAGCCCCAGCATTTT
TRBV5-4	TRBJ2-2	.	TRBD1	CASSAGGEAGELFF	TGTGCCAGCAGCGCAGGGGGCGAAGCCGGGGAGCTGTTTTTT
TRBV6-1	TRBJ2-2	.	.	CASKGTSSNTGELFF	TGTGCCAGCAAAGGGACATCCTCGAACACCGGGGAGCTGTTTTTT
TRBV6-5	TRBJ2-7	once	TRBD2	CASSYTGGAGDEQYF	TGTGCCAGCAGTTACACCGGGGGGGCGGGGGACGAGCAGTACTTC
TRBV11-3	TRBJ2-3	.	TRBD2	CASSLGLAGSTDTQYF	TGTGCCAGCAGCTTAGGTTTAGCGGGGAGCACAGATACGCAGTATTTT
TRBV2	TRBJ2-2	.	TRBD1	CASRAGTGGRNTGELFF	TGTGCCAGCAGGGCCGGGACAGGGGGCCGGAACACCGGGGAGCTGTTTTTT
TRBV7-9	TRBJ1-6	.	.	CASSSASSYNSPLHF	TGTGCCAGCAGCTCCGCGAGCTCCTATAATTCACCCCTCCACTTT
TRBV30	TRBJ2-7	.	.	CAWSVIRGNSGEQYF	TGTGCCTGGAGTGTTATACGAGGGAACTCGGGGGAGCAGTACTTC
TRBV29-1	TRBJ1-2	.	TRBD1	CSALPGGGYGYTF	TGCAGCGCCCTTCCAGGGGGCGGCTATGGCTACACCTTC
TRBV30	TRBJ1-1	.	.	CAWQGPTEAFF	TGTGCCTGGCAGGGTCCCACTGAAGCTTTCTTT
TRBV12-5	TRBJ2-7	few	TRBD1	CASGFRELWDREYYEQYF	TGTGCTAGTGGTTTCCGCGAACTGTGGGACAGGGAATACTACGAGCAGTACTTC
TRBV30	TRBJ1-4	.	.	CACPRGLTNEKLFF	TGTGCCTGCCCCAGGGGATTGACTAATGAAAAACTGTTTTTT
TRBV7-9	TRBJ2-5	.	.	CASSPPFGRETQYF	TGTGCCAGCAGCCCCCCGTTTGGGCGAGAGACCCAGTACTTC
TRBV6-5	TRBJ1-2	once	.	CASSYPGRQNYGYTF	TGTGCCAGCAGTTACCCCGGTCGACAGAACTATGGCTACACCTTC
TRBV19	TRBJ1-1	.	TRBD1	CASSIGTGVSLEAFF	TGTGCCAGTAGTATAGGAACAGGGGTAAGTCTTGAAGCTTTCTTT
TRBV12-5	TRBJ1-1	.	.	CASGLWEAATEAFF	TGTGCTAGTGGTTTGTGGGAGGCCGCCACTGAAGCTTTCTTT
TRBV6-6	TRBJ2-7	.	TRBD2	CASSLTSGGAYEQYF	TGTGCCAGCAGTTTAACTAGCGGCGGGGCCTACGAGCAGTACTTC
TRBV19	TRBJ2-7	.	TRBD2	CASRPGGLYEQYF	TGTGCCAGTAGACCGGGGGGTCTCTACGAGCAGTACTTC
TRBV19	TRBJ1-1	.	.	CASSIGQENTEAFF	TGTGCCAGTAGTATTGGGCAGGAGAACACTGAAGCTTTCTTT
TRBV5-4	TRBJ2-1	.	.	CASSLLLGAYNEQFF	TGTGCCAGCAGCTTGCTGCTGGGGGCTTACAATGAGCAGTTCTTC
TRBV7-2	TRBJ2-7	.	.	CASSLGGSTYEQYF	TGTGCCAGCAGCTTAGGGGGCAGTACCTACGAGCAGTACTTC
TRBV10-3	TRBJ2-3	many	.	CAISEGAPDTQYF	TGTGCCATCAGTGAAGGAGCGCCAGATACGCAGTATTTT